Each of the 10 T cell receptor beta chains below was sequenced from the same sample in a study of blood T cell repertoires in COVID-19. Only in-frame clones appear in the TCRdb table, and some are missing; sequencing was by immunoSEQ multiplex PCR. The sample records more than 150,000 clones, around 80% being singletons. The sample taken for sequencing was peripheral blood. All receptors derive from a human donor in a cohort sampled during active COVID-19.

The J gene is TRBJ2-7, the V gene TRBV25-1, with 7 bases fitting TRBD1. V gave up 4 bases and J gave up 2 bases; unmatched junction bases: 8. Germline loops: CDR1 MGHDK, CDR2 SYGVNS. There are 15 residues in the CDR3. CDR3 in amino acids: CASSGPGTVAYEQYF. The CDR3, as DNA: TGTGCCAGCAGTGGTCCCGGGACAGTGGCCTACGAGCAGTACTTC.

This clone was counted a few times. The rearrangement links TRBV10-2 to TRBJ1-4, with D possibly TRBD1 on 5 matching bases. The CDR3 length is 14 residues. CDR1 and CDR2 (germline): WSHSY, SAAADI. Trimming took 5 bases from V and 10 from J, leaving 17 bases between them. CDR3: CASSSGREVGKLFF. For the CDR3, the DNA is TGCGCCAGCAGTTCAGGGAGGGAGGTTGGAAAACTGTTTTTT.

The gene calls are TRBV3-1 (or the pseudogene TRBV3-2) and TRBJ1-6; no reliable D call. CDR1 and CDR2 from the germline V gene are LGHDT and YNNKEL (reference sequence). The CDR3 covers 16 residues. Trimming stripped 4 bases from V and 6 bases from J, with 16 bases between. CDR3 sequence reads: CASSPRVGVGNSPLHF. CDR3 in DNA: TGTGCCAGCAGCCCCCGAGTCGGGGTGGGTAATTCACCCCTCCACTTT.

The rearrangement joins TRBV10-3 to TRBJ2-2; a weak D match, TRBD1 (5 bases). The germline CDR1 and CDR2 sequences are ENHRY and SYGVKD. Trimming removed 4 bases at V and 4 bases at J, with 10 bases between. This CDR3 region has 14 residues. The CDR3 loop reads CAISGPGRTGELFF. The CDR3 bases are TGTGCCATCAGTGGGCCAGGGCGCACCGGGGAGCTGTTTTTT.

The CDR3 DNA reads as TGTGCCATCAACCCGGGACAGGGCCCCTACGAGCAGTACTTC. Translated, it gives CAINPGQGPYEQYF. V gene TRBV10-3 combines with J gene TRBJ2-7; 9 bases fit TRBD1. Trimming cost V 7 bases and J 2 bases; bases outside gene matches: 6. Germline V CDR1 and CDR2: ENHRY, SYGVKD. The CDR3 covers 14 residues.

The chain recombines TRBV6-6 with TRBJ1-6; weak D call: TRBD1 (6 bases). Trimming stripped 6 bases from V and 10 bases from J, with 16 bases between. Per germline, CDR1 MNHNY and CDR2 SVGAGI (reference sequence). This CDR3 has 14 residues. The CDR3 sequence: CASRTGSGQSPLHF. For the CDR3, the DNA is TGTGCCAGCAGAACAGGGTCCGGACAATCACCCCTCCACTTT.

The chain employs TRBV5-1 and TRBJ1-2, with 8 bases fitting TRBD1. V shed 3 bases, J shed 6 bases, and the junction held 4 bases outside the gene matches. The CDR3 contains 13 residues. Germline V lookup: CDR1 SGHRS, CDR2 YFSETQ. CDR3 coding DNA: TGCGCCAGCAGCTACGGGACAGGTGATGGCTACACCTTC. This encodes CASSYGTGDGYTF.

The rearrangement links TRBV30 to TRBJ1-2; 7 bases map to TRBD1. The CDR3 contains 16 residues. The V and J ends lost 2 bases and 2 bases, in that order; junction bases with no gene match: 11. Germline CDR1 and CDR2: GTSNPN and SVGIG (reference sequence). Written as DNA, the CDR3 is TGTGCCTGGAGTTACTCATACCGACAGGGCAACTATGGCTACACCTTC. Protein: CAWSYSYRQGNYGYTF.

This clone was seen a few times. The chain couples TRBV20-1 to TRBJ1-1; D remains ambiguous. Per the germline V gene, CDR1 is DFQATT and CDR2 is SNEGSKA (reference sequence). V lost 6 bases and J lost 11, with 7 bases in between. The CDR3 extends over 8 amino acids. The CDR3: CSAERAFF. CDR3 sequence (DNA): TGCAGTGCGGAGAGGGCTTTCTTT.

The chain couples TRBV7-6 to TRBJ2-5; weak D call: TRBD2 (6 bases). The V gene lost 5 bases and the J gene lost 7 bases, with 14 bases spanning the gap. CDR1 SGHVS and CDR2 FNYEAQ come from the germline V gene. The CDR3 length is 13 residues. This chain's CDR3 is CASSPLAGGTQYF. The CDR3 nucleotides are TGTGCCAGCAGCCCACTAGCTGGAGGGACCCAGTACTTC. The full variable domain, completed using reference TRBV7-6 and TRBJ2-5, is GAGVSQSPRYKVTKRGQDVALRCDPISGHVSLYWYRQALGQGPEFLTYFNYEAQQDKSGLPNDRFSAERPEGSISTLTIQRTEQRDSAMYRCASSPLAGGTQYFGPGTRLLVL.